A single sample gave rise to the 18 T cell receptor beta chains below, sequenced in a study of blood T cell repertoires in COVID-19 (TCRdb year 2020). The method behind the library was the immunoSEQ multiplex PCR assay. TCRdb limited this immuneACCESS table to in-frame rearrangements with V and J called. A share of clones is missing; checked studies link under half to unresolved V genes, and the rest is unexplained. The sample table records 250,000 or so clones; approximately 86% of these occur just once. The biggest ten clones account for 1.6% of the sample. Source material: PBMCs or T cells enriched from blood (not recorded which). The receptors shown here come from a woman aged 45-60 years who had recovered from COVID-19.

The chain links TRBV2 to TRBJ2-5, with 8 bases fitting TRBD2. This CDR3 contains 14 residues. Losses at the gene ends were 4 bases for V and 2 bases for J; bases not matched to a gene: 3. Germline V gene data show CDR1 as SNHLY and CDR2 as FYNNEI. This chain's CDR3 is CASSATSGQETQYF. The CDR3 DNA reads as TGTGCCAGCAGTGCTACTAGCGGACAAGAGACCCAGTACTTC.

This clone was detected only a few times. The V and J genes are TRBV29-1 and TRBJ2-7, with a possible D match to TRBD1 (5 bases). The V end was cut by 4 bases, the J end by 0 bases, with 13 bases between. Germline V gives CDR1 SQVTM, CDR2 ANQGSEA. The CDR3 totals 14 residues. The CDR3 loop reads CSVGQSLSSYEQYF. DNA for the CDR3: TGCAGCGTTGGACAGTCCCTGAGCTCCTACGAGCAGTACTTC.

The chain employs TRBV11-2 and TRBJ1-1, with D hard to call. The CDR3 totals 14 residues. V lost 5 bases and J 0 bases, leaving 10 bases between the germline ends. The germline CDR1 and CDR2 sequences are SGHAT and FQNNGV. CDR3 bases: TGTGCCAGCAGCCGTTCAGAAGTGAACACTGAAGCTTTCTTT. Translating gives CASSRSEVNTEAFF.

This clone was picked up one time. The V call is TRBV7-2, the J call TRBJ2-5, with D unclear. V was pared by 6 bases and J by 2 bases, with 10 bases between. In germline, CDR1 is SGHTA, CDR2 FQGNSA. This CDR3 contains 13 residues. The CDR3 reads CASSSGHQETQYF. DNA of the CDR3: TGTGCCAGCAGTTCGGGTCATCAAGAGACCCAGTACTTC. The full variable domain, its missing parts supplied by reference TRBV7-2 and TRBJ2-5, is GAGVSQSPSNKVTEKGKDVELRCDPISGHTALYWYRQSLGQGLEFLIYFQGNSAPDKSGLPSDRFSAERTGGSVSTLTIQRTQQEDSAVYLCASSSGHQETQYFGPGTRLLVL.

The V gene is TRBV5-1, the J gene TRBJ1-1; 10 bases align to TRBD1. The CDR3 has 15 amino acids. V was clipped by 0 bases and J by 4 bases; unmatched bases: 3. Germline V gene data show CDR1 as SGHRS and CDR2 as YFSETQ. CDR3 in DNA: TGCGCCAGCAGCTTGGGGGACAGGGGAGGCACTGAAGCTTTCTTT. Residues: CASSLGDRGGTEAFF.

This sequence joins TRBV3-1 (or the pseudogene TRBV3-2) and TRBJ2-7, with 8 bases identical to TRBD2. J was trimmed by 4 bases and V by 0 bases; bases with no gene match: 2. Germline CDR1 is LGHDT and CDR2 is YNNKEL (reference sequence). The CDR3 sequence is 14 residues long. The CDR3 bases are TGTGCCAGCAGCCAAGAGAGCGGGAGATACGAGCAGTACTTC. This gives the protein CASSQESGRYEQYF.

Worth noting for this clone: Other DNA sequences in this specimen translate into the identical CDR3. The V call is TRBV9, the J call TRBJ2-5; perhaps TRBD1 as D (7 bases). The V and J ends lost 0 bases and 5 bases respectively, with 11 bases between them. The CDR3 covers 14 residues. The germline gives CDR1 SGDLS, CDR2 YYNGEE. CDR3 region: CASSVDPGGETQYF. CDR3 nucleotide sequence: TGTGCCAGCAGCGTAGATCCAGGGGGGGAGACCCAGTACTTC.

The chain is built from TRBV6-5 and TRBJ2-7, with D maybe TRBD1 (5 bases). In germline, CDR1 is MNHEY, CDR2 SVGAGI. Trimming shortened V by 9 bases and J by 1 base, and 10 bases separated the two germline ends. The CDR3 is made up of 12 amino acids. As DNA, the CDR3 is TGTGCCAGTTCTCAGGGTTCCTACGAGCAGTACTTC. It yields the protein CASSQGSYEQYF.

The genes are TRBV7-2 and TRBJ1-2; 8 bases match TRBD1. The CDR3 consists of 15 residues. Germline V gives CDR1 SGHTA, CDR2 FQGNSA. After removal of 5 bases from V and 4 bases from J, the junction contained 9 bases not matched to a gene. CDR3 in DNA: TGTGCCAGCAGCGTAGGGACAGGTGTCGGCTATGGCTACACCTTC. Translated, it gives CASSVGTGVGYGYTF.

The chain couples TRBV7-2 to TRBJ2-7; 8 bases match TRBD2. The V segment lost 5 bases and the J segment 2 bases; nucleotides outside the gene matches: 11. This CDR3 has 16 amino acids. Germline V gene sequence: CDR1 SGHTA, CDR2 FQGNSA. In DNA form, the CDR3 reads TGTGCCAGCAGCGGCGAAACTAGCGGACTAACCTACGAGCAGTACTTC. Encoded protein: CASSGETSGLTYEQYF.

The rearrangement links TRBV7-6 to TRBJ2-3; 12 positions agree with TRBD2. CDR1 is SGHVS, CDR2 FNYEAQ, per germline. V trimming: 5 bases; J trimming: 3 bases; junction bases outside the gene matches: 6. CDR3 length: 16 amino acids. The CDR3 DNA reads as TGTGCCAGCAGCGTCCGGACTAGCGGGAAAACAGATACGCAGTATTTT. The encoded protein is CASSVRTSGKTDTQYF.

The V and J genes are TRBV6-2 or TRBV6-3 and TRBJ2-1; 10 bases line up with TRBD2. Germline lookup yields CDR1 MNHEY and CDR2 SVGEGT. The V gene end was trimmed by 2 bases and the J gene end by 6 bases; junction bases not matched to a gene: 4. The CDR3 runs to 15 residues. The CDR3 DNA follows: TGTGCCAGCAGTTACACTAGCGGGAACCGCAATGAGCAGTTCTTC. Translating it yields CASSYTSGNRNEQFF.

The rearrangement joins TRBV5-6 to TRBJ2-2; the D is unclear. Germline assignment: CDR1 SGHDT and CDR2 YYEEEE. This CDR3 has 14 amino acids. V lost 0 bases to trimming and J lost 5 bases, with 8 bases between them. The CDR3 nucleotides are TGTGCCAGCAGCTTGGCGATTCGGACCGGGGAGCTGTTTTTT. Translation gives CASSLAIRTGELFF.

The genes are TRBV4-3 and TRBJ1-1; 7 bases align to TRBD1. V shed 3 bases, J shed 10 bases, and the junction held 17 bases outside the gene matches. This CDR3 is 16 amino acids long. Germline CDR1 LGHNA, CDR2 YSLEER. CDR3 in DNA: TGCGCCAGCAGCCAGGACGCCTATCAGGGGGAAGTTGTAGCTTTCTTT. Residues: CASSQDAYQGEVVAFF.

The chain employs TRBV30 and TRBJ2-3; perhaps TRBD1 as D (5 bases). Germline loops: CDR1 GTSNPN, CDR2 SVGIG (reference sequence). The CDR3 has 16 residues. Trimming left V 4 bases short and J 1 base short, with 18 bases between. The CDR3 DNA is TGTGCCTGGACCCTTCCGAATAGGGGTCGCACAGATACGCAGTATTTT. It codes for CAWTLPNRGRTDTQYF.

The rearrangement joins TRBV5-6 to TRBJ1-2; D is possibly TRBD1 (6 bases). The CDR3 has 14 amino acids. Trimming took 1 base from V and 1 from J, leaving 8 bases between them. Germline CDR1 reads SGHDT; CDR2 reads YYEEEE. For the CDR3, the DNA is TGTGCCAGCAGCTTGACAGGGCGTAACTATGGCTACACCTTC. The encoded protein is CASSLTGRNYGYTF.

The chain joins TRBV3-1 (or the pseudogene TRBV3-2) to TRBJ2-7; D is perhaps TRBD2 (5 bases). The V end lost 4 bases, the J end lost 3 bases, and 16 bases lay between the germline ends. CDR1 is LGHDT and CDR2 is YNNKEL in the germline V gene (reference sequence). The CDR3 loop spans 15 amino acids. CDR3: CASSRMVGEGYEQYF. The CDR3 DNA follows: TGTGCCAGCAGCCGTATGGTGGGAGAAGGCTACGAGCAGTACTTC.

V usage is TRBV19 and J usage is TRBJ1-3; 7 nucleotides agree with TRBD1. Trimming removed 5 bases from V and 0 bases from J; junction bases left unmatched: 7. This CDR3 has 16 amino acids. The germline CDR1 and CDR2 sequences are LNHDA and SQIVND (reference sequence). The CDR3 DNA follows: TGTGCCAGTAGTGCCCGACAGGGATTCTCTGGAAACACCATATATTTT. This sequence encodes CASSARQGFSGNTIYF.